The 17 T cell receptor beta chains below come from one sample, sequenced in a study of identical twins. One entry per CDR3 protein, called by TCRdb with MiXCR from the 5' RACE reads. In the table there are some 660,000 distinct CDR3 sequences, 8.6% of which are singletons. These data also formed part of another study, on yellow fever vaccine responses in identical twins.

The sequenced sample consisted of PBMCs. The receptors originated from a woman aged 18-29 years in good health.

At least ten counts were recorded for this clonotype. The chain uses TRBV10-3 and TRBJ1-3; possibly TRBD1 for D (5 bases). The CDR3 is 15 residues long. From germline, CDR1 is ENHRY and CDR2 SYGVKD. V was shortened by 2 bases and J by 0 bases, with 8 bases between the two germline ends. The CDR3 region is CAISEGQDSGNTIYF. CDR3 in DNA: TGTGCCATCAGTGAGGGACAAGACTCTGGAAACACCATATATTTT.

This clonotype was detected many times. The chain employs TRBV20-1 and TRBJ2-5, with TRBD2 matching 13 bases. The CDR3 is 14 residues long. V was pared by 4 bases and J by 3 bases, with 2 bases of the junction left unmatched. Germline V CDR1 and CDR2: DFQATT, SNEGSKA (reference sequence). CDR3 region: CSATGLAGEETQYF. In DNA, the CDR3 is TGCAGTGCTACCGGACTAGCGGGGGAAGAGACCCAGTACTTC.

The sample holds a few counts of this clonotype. J is TRBJ1-4 and V is TRBV29-1; D ambiguous. V gave up 4 bases and J gave up 1 base, with 10 bases separating them. The CDR3 consists of 14 residues. Germline-derived CDR1 and CDR2 are SQVTM and ANQGSEA. CDR3 residues: CSVARVGTNEKLFF. The CDR3 bases are TGCAGCGTTGCCAGAGTGGGAACTAATGAAAAACTGTTTTTT.

This clonotype occurred a few times. This rearrangement joins TRBV28 to TRBJ1-5; 8 bases fit TRBD1. From germline, CDR1 is MDHEN and CDR2 SYDVKM. With V trimmed by 8 bases and J by 0 bases, 3 bases remained unmatched. CDR3 length equals 14 residues. In nucleotides, the CDR3 is TGTGCCAGCCCGGACAGGGCTAGCAATCAGCCCCAGCATTTT. Protein product: CASPDRASNQPQHF.

This clonotype has only a few counts. This chain uses TRBV2 with TRBJ1-2, with TRBD1 matching 7 bases. This CDR3 contains 14 residues. The junction had 13 bases not matched to a gene; V was cut back by 9 bases and J by 6 bases. CDR1 and CDR2 from the germline V gene are SNHLY and FYNNEI. This CDR3 reads CARGSQGTEDGYTF. CDR3 bases: TGTGCCAGGGGGTCACAGGGGACTGAGGATGGCTACACCTTC.

The chain links TRBV5-1 to TRBJ2-1; 9 bases align to TRBD2. The junction had 9 bases not matched to a gene; V was cut back by 0 bases and J by 5 bases. The germline V gene encodes CDR1 SGHRS and CDR2 YFSETQ. The length of the CDR3 is 17 residues. CDR3 in DNA: TGCGCCAGCAGCTTGGGCTCTCTAGCGGGGAGTAACAATGAGCAGTTCTTC. It encodes CASSLGSLAGSNNEQFF.

This clonotype came up many times. The V and J genes are TRBV5-1 and TRBJ2-2; 7 bases are a match to TRBD2. The trim removed 4 bases at V and 3 bases at J, leaving 3 bases unmatched. The CDR3 has 14 residues. CDR1 is SGHRS, CDR2 YFSETQ, per germline. The CDR3 sequence is CASSPTSYTGELFF. CDR3 in DNA: TGCGCCAGCAGCCCGACTAGCTACACCGGGGAGCTGTTTTTT. Drawing the rest from reference TRBV5-1 and TRBJ2-2, the complete variable domain is KAGVTQTPRYLIKTRGQQVTLSCSPISGHRSVSWYQQTPGQGLQFLFEYFSETQRNKGNFPGRFSGRQFSNSRSEMNVSTLELGDSALYLCASSPTSYTGELFFGEGSRLTVL.

This sequence joins TRBV3-1 and TRBJ2-1, with 11 bases that match TRBD2. J was trimmed by 9 bases and V by 5 bases; bases with no gene match: 6. CDR1 is LGHDT and CDR2 is YNNKEL in the germline V gene (reference sequence). The CDR3 loop spans 14 amino acids. The CDR3 reads CASSALAGVGEQFF. The DNA for the CDR3 is TGTGCCAGCAGCGCACTAGCGGGAGTAGGTGAGCAGTTCTTC.

The chain is built from TRBV4-3 and TRBJ1-2, with TRBD1 identical over 7 bases. Germline trimming cut 0 bases from V and 4 bases from J; bases unmatched to any gene: 5. The germline CDR1 and CDR2 sequences are LGHNA and YSLEER. The length of the CDR3 is 15 residues. The CDR3 loop reads CASSQEPQGVYGYTF. CDR3 nucleotides: TGCGCCAGCAGCCAAGAACCTCAGGGGGTCTATGGCTACACCTTC.

This clonotype appeared many times. The rearrangement uses TRBV6-5 and TRBJ2-3; D gene unclear. CDR3 length equals 11 residues. V lost 2 bases, J lost 8 bases, and 5 bases lay in between. CDR1 and CDR2 from the germline V gene are MNHEY and SVGAGI. As DNA, the CDR3 is TGTGCCAGCAGTTACGGTGGTACGCAGTATTTT. It specifies CASSYGGTQYF.

In its sample, this clonotype was seen a few times. This sequence joins TRBV5-1 and TRBJ2-1; D might be TRBD2 (5 bases). The V gene lost 4 bases and the J gene lost 8 bases, with 22 bases spanning the gap. The V gene's germline CDR1 is SGHRS and CDR2 YFSETQ. The CDR3 consists of 16 residues. CDR3 nucleotide sequence: TGCGCCAGCAGCCGTGGGTCGGAGACGGGATTGCATGAGCAGTTCTTC. It translates to CASSRGSETGLHEQFF. The full variable domain, in which reference TRBV5-1 and TRBJ2-1 provide the parts outside the CDR3, is KAGVTQTPRYLIKTRGQQVTLSCSPISGHRSVSWYQQTPGQGLQFLFEYFSETQRNKGNFPGRFSGRQFSNSRSEMNVSTLELGDSALYLCASSRGSETGLHEQFFGPGTRLTVL.

This clonotype appeared many times. The chain links TRBV11-2 to TRBJ2-3; no clear D. V was shortened by 5 bases and J by 5 bases, with 14 bases between the two germline ends. This CDR3 has 14 residues. CDR1 SGHAT and CDR2 FQNNGV come from the germline V gene. CDR3 nucleotides: TGTGCCAGCAGCGGACCGGGCCCAAAAGATACGCAGTATTTT. Translation gives CASSGPGPKDTQYF.

This clonotype was seen only a few times. This chain uses TRBV12-3 or TRBV12-4 with TRBJ1-1, with D perhaps TRBD1 (5 bases). This CDR3 contains 12 residues. The V end lost 6 bases, the J end lost 5 bases, and 10 bases lay between the germline ends. The chain's CDR3 is CASRSKGTEAFF. CDR3 bases: TGTGCCAGCAGATCGAAGGGGACTGAAGCTTTCTTT.

This clonotype was detected only a few times. V gene TRBV4-1 combines with J gene TRBJ2-2; D call uncertain. The V and J ends lost 3 bases and 1 base respectively, with 6 bases between them. The CDR3 has 14 amino acids. Per germline, CDR1 MGHRA and CDR2 YSYEKL. CDR3 sequence: CASSHTENTGELFF. Written as DNA, the CDR3 is TGCGCCAGCAGCCATACAGAGAACACCGGGGAGCTGTTTTTT.

This clonotype was found a few times. The chain carries TRBV29-1 and TRBJ1-5; possible D gene TRBD1, 6 bases. Germline V gene data show CDR1 as SQVTM and CDR2 as ANQGSEA. V was clipped by 4 bases and J by 3 bases, with 10 bases between them. The CDR3 runs 13 residues. CDR3 loop: CSVAQGFNQPQHF. For the CDR3, the DNA is TGCAGCGTTGCACAGGGTTTCAATCAGCCCCAGCATTTT.

This clonotype was seen a few times. The gene calls are TRBV6-1 and TRBJ1-2, with D perhaps matching TRBD1 (6 bases). V was clipped by 3 bases and J by 4 bases, with 9 bases between them. The germline V gene encodes CDR1 MNHNS and CDR2 SASEGT. There are 13 residues in the CDR3. The CDR3 spells CASSDTGAYGYTF. The CDR3 coding sequence is TGTGCCAGCAGTGACACGGGGGCCTATGGCTACACCTTC.

This sequence joins TRBV5-1 and TRBJ1-1, with D perhaps TRBD1 (6 bases). Per germline, CDR1 SGHRS and CDR2 YFSETQ. The CDR3 covers 15 residues. The germline V and J ends were trimmed by 4 bases and 0 bases, with 13 bases remaining between them. CDR3 coding DNA: TGCGCCAGCAGCGTGAAAGGGGGTCTGAACACTGAAGCTTTCTTT. It yields the protein CASSVKGGLNTEAFF.